These T cell receptor beta chains were read from a single sample in a study of technical replicates of blood from a handful of donors. Profiling relied on immunoSEQ multiplex PCR, and the TCRdb table lists in-frame clones only, not all of them. Found here are about 14,000 clones, roughly three quarters of them singletons; the top ten hold approximately 11%. The sequenced sample consisted of PBMCs. These receptors were collected from a human donor in good health. The CDR3 runs from the conserved cysteine through the conserved F or W. Fields, in order: clone size, J gene, V gene, D gene, CDR3 DNA, CDR3 protein. A D gene is named only where the DNA matches it firmly. Where a row states a size, it is once, few, many or the class of an expanded clone; other rows omit it.

abundance: few
j_gene: TRBJ1-1
v_gene: TRBV19
d_gene: NA
CDR3nt: TGTGCCAGTAGTATAGGGAGTGTTGAAGCTTTCTTT
CDR3aa: CASSIGSVEAFF

abundance: NA
j_gene: TRBJ2-3
v_gene: TRBV30
d_gene: TRBD2
CDR3nt: TGTGCCTGGAGTTCCTCCCGGACTAGCGGGAGATCAGATACGCAGTATTTT
CDR3aa: CAWSSSRTSGRSDTQYF

abundance: NA
j_gene: TRBJ1-2
v_gene: TRBV7-9
d_gene: NA
CDR3nt: TGTGCCAGCAGCACCCCGGGTGAAGGCGTTGGCTACACCTTC
CDR3aa: CASSTPGEGVGYTF

abundance: few
j_gene: TRBJ1-3
v_gene: TRBV6-1
d_gene: TRBD1
CDR3nt: TGTGCCAGCAGTGACCAGGGACAGAACTCTGGAAACACCATATATTTT
CDR3aa: CASSDQGQNSGNTIYF

abundance: few
j_gene: TRBJ2-3
v_gene: TRBV28
d_gene: NA
CDR3nt: TGTGCCAGCAGTTCCTTGCCAACAGGCCCTGCAGATACGCAGTATTTT
CDR3aa: CASSSLPTGPADTQYF

abundance: NA
j_gene: TRBJ2-1
v_gene: TRBV14
d_gene: NA
CDR3nt: TGTGCCAGCAGCCAAGGATGGGGGCCGTCCTACAATGAGCAGTTCTTC
CDR3aa: CASSQGWGPSYNEQFF

abundance: NA
j_gene: TRBJ1-3
v_gene: TRBV30
d_gene: NA
CDR3nt: TGTGCCGGGACCTATCTCGAATACTCTGGAAACACCATATATTTT
CDR3aa: CAGTYLEYSGNTIYF

abundance: NA
j_gene: TRBJ1-1
v_gene: TRBV6-1
d_gene: NA
CDR3nt: TGTGCCAGCAGTCTAGGAGGGGGGGGGTACACTGAAGCTTTCTTT
CDR3aa: CASSLGGGGYTEAFF

abundance: NA
j_gene: TRBJ2-3
v_gene: TRBV10-2
d_gene: NA
CDR3nt: TGCGCCAGCAGCCCGTTGGGGGGAAGCACAGATACGCAGTATTTT
CDR3aa: CASSPLGGSTDTQYF

abundance: NA
j_gene: TRBJ2-1
v_gene: TRBV27
d_gene: TRBD2
CDR3nt: TGTGCCAGCAGTTACACCGGGACTAGCAATCACAATGAGCAGTTCTTC
CDR3aa: CASSYTGTSNHNEQFF

abundance: NA
j_gene: TRBJ2-7
v_gene: TRBV5-1
d_gene: NA
CDR3nt: TGCGCCAGCAGCCCGGGTGTCTCCTACGAGCAGTACTTC
CDR3aa: CASSPGVSYEQYF

abundance: NA
j_gene: TRBJ1-4
v_gene: TRBV5-1
d_gene: TRBD1
CDR3nt: TGCGCCAGCAGTACAGGGGTGACAACTAATGAAAAACTGTTTTTT
CDR3aa: CASSTGVTTNEKLFF

abundance: NA
j_gene: TRBJ2-5
v_gene: TRBV12-5
d_gene: NA
CDR3nt: TGTGCTAGTGGCCCCCCGGAGATGTTGGAGACCCAGTACTTC
CDR3aa: CASGPPEMLETQYF

abundance: NA
j_gene: TRBJ2-1
v_gene: TRBV7-3
d_gene: TRBD2
CDR3nt: TGTGCCAGCAGCTTAACGGGCGGGAGTCTGTACAATGAGCAGTTCTTC
CDR3aa: CASSLTGGSLYNEQFF

abundance: NA
j_gene: TRBJ1-1
v_gene: TRBV18
d_gene: TRBD1
CDR3nt: TGTGCCAGCTCACCGAGGGACAGGACCTTGAACACTGAAGCTTTCTTT
CDR3aa: CASSPRDRTLNTEAFF

abundance: NA
j_gene: TRBJ1-2
v_gene: TRBV7-6
d_gene: NA
CDR3nt: TGTGCCAGCAGCTTAGATGGGGGGGCAGAGGGCTACACCTTC
CDR3aa: CASSLDGGAEGYTF

abundance: NA
j_gene: TRBJ2-1
v_gene: TRBV7-3
d_gene: NA
CDR3nt: TGTGCCAGCAGCTTAGGCGGATCCTACAATGAGCAGTTCTTC
CDR3aa: CASSLGGSYNEQFF

abundance: NA
j_gene: TRBJ2-7
v_gene: TRBV18
d_gene: TRBD1
CDR3nt: TGTGCCAGCTCAAAAACAGGGGGAAGCTACGAGCAGTACTTC
CDR3aa: CASSKTGGSYEQYF

abundance: NA
j_gene: TRBJ2-7
v_gene: TRBV25-1
d_gene: NA
CDR3nt: TGTGCCAGCAGTGGAATCGCGTTAGCGCGAGGATTCTACGAGCAGTACTTC
CDR3aa: CASSGIALARGFYEQYF

abundance: NA
j_gene: TRBJ2-3
v_gene: TRBV5-1
d_gene: TRBD2
CDR3nt: TGCGCCAGCAGCTTGCGTCCAGCGGGAGATTTGACAGATACGCAGTATTTT
CDR3aa: CASSLRPAGDLTDTQYF

abundance: once
j_gene: TRBJ2-2
v_gene: TRBV11-3
d_gene: TRBD1
CDR3nt: TGTGCCAGCAGCCTCGGCAGGGGGCATGCCGGGGAGCTGTTTTTT
CDR3aa: CASSLGRGHAGELFF

abundance: NA
j_gene: TRBJ2-7
v_gene: TRBV7-9
d_gene: NA
CDR3nt: TGTGCCAGCAGCTTATTGAGCGGATCCTACGAGCAGTACTTC
CDR3aa: CASSLLSGSYEQYF

abundance: once
j_gene: TRBJ2-7
v_gene: TRBV9
d_gene: NA
CDR3nt: TGTGCCAGCAGCCCACGACAGGCGAGCTCCTACGAGCAGTACTTC
CDR3aa: CASSPRQASSYEQYF

abundance: NA
j_gene: TRBJ2-7
v_gene: TRBV11-2
d_gene: TRBD1
CDR3nt: TGTGCCAGCAGCCAGAGGACAGGGCGGATCAACGAGCAGTACTTC
CDR3aa: CASSQRTGRINEQYF

abundance: NA
j_gene: TRBJ2-7
v_gene: TRBV5-8
d_gene: NA
CDR3nt: TGTGCCAGCAGCTTGGGGGGGCTAAACTACGAGCAGTACTTC
CDR3aa: CASSLGGLNYEQYF

abundance: few
j_gene: TRBJ1-1
v_gene: TRBV7-6
d_gene: NA
CDR3nt: TGTGCCAGCAGCTTACTCAATCAGGGGATGAACACTGAAGCTTTCTTT
CDR3aa: CASSLLNQGMNTEAFF

abundance: NA
j_gene: TRBJ1-1
v_gene: TRBV7-2
d_gene: TRBD1
CDR3nt: TGTGCCAGCAGCTCCGGGACAGGGGCCATGAACACTGAAGCTTTCTTT
CDR3aa: CASSSGTGAMNTEAFF

abundance: NA
j_gene: TRBJ2-2
v_gene: TRBV5-1
d_gene: TRBD2
CDR3nt: TGCGCCAGCAGCAGGACTAGCGGGAGTGGGACCGGGGAGCTGTTTTTT
CDR3aa: CASSRTSGSGTGELFF

abundance: NA
j_gene: TRBJ2-5
v_gene: TRBV7-3
d_gene: TRBD2
CDR3nt: TGTGCCAGCATCCATAGCGGGAGAGGGAACTTC
CDR3aa: CASIHSGRGNF

abundance: NA
j_gene: TRBJ1-2
v_gene: TRBV5-4
d_gene: NA
CDR3nt: TGTGCCAGCAGCTTGCCAGGGGCCGATGGCTACACCTTC
CDR3aa: CASSLPGADGYTF

abundance: NA
j_gene: TRBJ2-7
v_gene: TRBV29-1
d_gene: TRBD1
CDR3nt: TGCAGCGTTGGGACAGGCGAACAGGAGCAGTACTTC
CDR3aa: CSVGTGEQEQYF

abundance: NA
j_gene: TRBJ2-7
v_gene: TRBV5-1
d_gene: NA
CDR3nt: TGCGCCAGCAGCTTATCGACATGGGACGAGCAGTACTTC
CDR3aa: CASSLSTWDEQYF

abundance: NA
j_gene: TRBJ1-4
v_gene: TRBV7-9
d_gene: NA
CDR3nt: TGTGCCAGCAGTCTACAGGGTACGGATGAAAAACTGTTTTTT
CDR3aa: CASSLQGTDEKLFF

abundance: few
j_gene: TRBJ1-1
v_gene: TRBV27
d_gene: NA
CDR3nt: TGTGCCAGCAGCTTGGGCAGGAACACTGAAGCTTTCTTT
CDR3aa: CASSLGRNTEAFF

abundance: NA
j_gene: TRBJ2-3
v_gene: TRBV7-9
d_gene: TRBD2
CDR3nt: TGTGCCAGCAGCCCCCGGACTAGCGGGAGTTTCAGCACAGATACGCAGTATTTT
CDR3aa: CASSPRTSGSFSTDTQYF

abundance: NA
j_gene: TRBJ2-3
v_gene: TRBV28
d_gene: TRBD1
CDR3nt: TGTGCCACCCTCCCGGGACAGGGCACAGATACGCAGTATTTT
CDR3aa: CATLPGQGTDTQYF

abundance: once
j_gene: TRBJ2-7
v_gene: TRBV19
d_gene: TRBD2
CDR3nt: TGTGCCAGTAGTGCCGGGACTAGAACGGGCGAGCAGTACTTC
CDR3aa: CASSAGTRTGEQYF

abundance: NA
j_gene: TRBJ2-7
v_gene: TRBV6-1
d_gene: NA
CDR3nt: TGTGCCAGCAGTGAGGGGCCAACAGAGCAGTACTTC
CDR3aa: CASSEGPTEQYF

abundance: NA
j_gene: TRBJ2-5
v_gene: TRBV9
d_gene: NA
CDR3nt: TGTGCCAGCAGCGTAGGCTCACTTCAAGAGACCCAGTACTTC
CDR3aa: CASSVGSLQETQYF

abundance: NA
j_gene: TRBJ1-4
v_gene: TRBV5-1
d_gene: NA
CDR3nt: TGCGCCAGCAGCCCGGAGGCGGGGGCGAGGGGGGGAGGTGAAAAACTGTTTTTT
CDR3aa: CASSPEAGARGGGEKLFF

abundance: NA
j_gene: TRBJ2-2
v_gene: TRBV7-9
d_gene: TRBD2
CDR3nt: TGTGCCAGCGGAGTAGCGGGAGGGTCGAACACCGGGGAGCTGTTTTTT
CDR3aa: CASGVAGGSNTGELFF

abundance: NA
j_gene: TRBJ2-5
v_gene: TRBV5-8
d_gene: TRBD2
CDR3nt: TGTGCCAGCAGCTTCGGACTAGCGGGGTCAGAGACCCAGTACTTC
CDR3aa: CASSFGLAGSETQYF